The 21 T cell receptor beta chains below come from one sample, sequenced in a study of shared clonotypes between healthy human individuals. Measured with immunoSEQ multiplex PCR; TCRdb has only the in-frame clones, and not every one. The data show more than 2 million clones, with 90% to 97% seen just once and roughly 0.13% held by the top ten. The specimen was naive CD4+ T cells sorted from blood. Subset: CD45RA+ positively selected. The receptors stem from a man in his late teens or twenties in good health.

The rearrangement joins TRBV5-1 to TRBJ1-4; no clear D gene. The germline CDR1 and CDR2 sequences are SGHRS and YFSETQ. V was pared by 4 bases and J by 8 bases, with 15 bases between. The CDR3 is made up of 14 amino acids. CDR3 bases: TGCGCCAGCAGCCGGGATGGTTTTAGCGAAAAACTGTTTTTT. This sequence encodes CASSRDGFSEKLFF.

DNA for the CDR3: TGTGCCAGCTCACCACCGCGGGGGACTAGCTCGTACAATGAGCAGTTCTTC. Its translation: CASSPPRGTSSYNEQFF. V and J are TRBV18 and TRBJ2-1; 9 nucleotides match TRBD2. Germline CDR1 and CDR2: KGHSH and LQKENI. V was clipped by 0 bases and J by 4 bases; unmatched bases: 7. The CDR3 length is 17 residues.

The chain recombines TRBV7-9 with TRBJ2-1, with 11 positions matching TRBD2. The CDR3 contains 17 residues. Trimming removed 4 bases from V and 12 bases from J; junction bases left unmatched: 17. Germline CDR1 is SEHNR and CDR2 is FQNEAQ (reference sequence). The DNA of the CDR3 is TGTGCCAGCAGCTCCCAGGTCCGACTAGCGGGAAGTTCGGGGCAGTTCTTC. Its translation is CASSSQVRLAGSSGQFF.

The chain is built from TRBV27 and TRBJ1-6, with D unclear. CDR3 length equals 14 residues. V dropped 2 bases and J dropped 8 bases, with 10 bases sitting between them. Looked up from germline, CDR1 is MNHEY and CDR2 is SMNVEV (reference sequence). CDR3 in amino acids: CASSLSSVDSPLHF. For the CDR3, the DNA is TGTGCCAGCAGTTTAAGCTCGGTGGATTCACCCCTCCACTTT.

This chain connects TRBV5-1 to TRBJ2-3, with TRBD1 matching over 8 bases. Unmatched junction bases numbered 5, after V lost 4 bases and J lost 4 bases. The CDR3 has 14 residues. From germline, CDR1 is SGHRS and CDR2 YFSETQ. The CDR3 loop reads CASSLPTGADTQYF. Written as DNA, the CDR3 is TGCGCCAGCAGCCTACCGACAGGGGCAGATACGCAGTATTTT.

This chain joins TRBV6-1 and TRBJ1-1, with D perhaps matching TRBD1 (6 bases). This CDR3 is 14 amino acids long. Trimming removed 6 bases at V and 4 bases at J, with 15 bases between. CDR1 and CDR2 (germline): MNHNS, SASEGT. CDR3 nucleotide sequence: TGTGCCAGCAGATCAGGGGCACAGGGCACTGAAGCTTTCTTT. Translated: CASRSGAQGTEAFF.

The CDR3 sequence is CASSLGLRGNYEQYF. DNA for the CDR3: TGTGCCAGCAGCTTAGGTCTGCGGGGGAACTACGAGCAGTACTTC. This chain uses TRBV11-2 with TRBJ2-7; 7 nucleotides line up with TRBD2. The CDR3 covers 15 residues. The ends lost 1 base at V and 3 bases at J; junction bases unmatched: 6. Germline CDR1 SGHAT, CDR2 FQNNGV.

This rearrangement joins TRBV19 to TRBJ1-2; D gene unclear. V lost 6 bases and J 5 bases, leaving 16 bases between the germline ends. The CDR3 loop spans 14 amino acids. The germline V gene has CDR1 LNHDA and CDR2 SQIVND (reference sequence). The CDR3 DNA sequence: TGTGCCAGTAGGCCACTGTTGAGTTATTATGGCTACACCTTC. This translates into CASRPLLSYYGYTF.

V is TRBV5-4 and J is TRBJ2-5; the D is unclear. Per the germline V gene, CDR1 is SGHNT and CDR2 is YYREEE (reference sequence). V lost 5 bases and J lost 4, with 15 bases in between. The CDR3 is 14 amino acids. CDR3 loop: CASSLAGWRETQYF. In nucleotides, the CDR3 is TGTGCCAGCAGTCTCGCCGGCTGGCGAGAGACCCAGTACTTC.

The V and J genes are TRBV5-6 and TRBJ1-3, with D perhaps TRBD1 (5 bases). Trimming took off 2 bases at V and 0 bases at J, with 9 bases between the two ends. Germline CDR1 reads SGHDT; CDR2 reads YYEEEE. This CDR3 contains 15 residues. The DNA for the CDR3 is TGTGCCAGCAGCTTTTGGGACCTCTCTGGAAACACCATATATTTT. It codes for CASSFWDLSGNTIYF.

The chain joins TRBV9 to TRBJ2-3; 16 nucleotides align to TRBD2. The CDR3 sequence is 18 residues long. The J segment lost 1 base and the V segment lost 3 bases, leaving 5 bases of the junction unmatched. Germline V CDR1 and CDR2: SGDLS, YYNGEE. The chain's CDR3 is CASSAGTSGGAGTDTQYF. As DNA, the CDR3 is TGTGCCAGCAGCGCCGGGACTAGCGGGGGGGCAGGCACAGATACGCAGTATTTT.

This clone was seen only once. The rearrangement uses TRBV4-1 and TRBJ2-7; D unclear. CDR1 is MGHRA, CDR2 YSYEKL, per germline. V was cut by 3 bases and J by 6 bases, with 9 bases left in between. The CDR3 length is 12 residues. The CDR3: CASSQPPFEQYF. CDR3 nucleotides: TGCGCCAGCAGCCAGCCCCCATTCGAGCAGTACTTC.

CDR3 residues: CASSILQSNEQFF. For the CDR3, the DNA is TGTGCCAGTAGTATTTTACAGAGCAATGAGCAGTTCTTC. The chain combines TRBV19 with TRBJ2-1; D gene uncertain. This CDR3 comprises 13 residues. Trimming removed 3 bases from V and 6 bases from J, with 9 bases in between. Germline V gene sequence: CDR1 LNHDA, CDR2 SQIVND (reference sequence).

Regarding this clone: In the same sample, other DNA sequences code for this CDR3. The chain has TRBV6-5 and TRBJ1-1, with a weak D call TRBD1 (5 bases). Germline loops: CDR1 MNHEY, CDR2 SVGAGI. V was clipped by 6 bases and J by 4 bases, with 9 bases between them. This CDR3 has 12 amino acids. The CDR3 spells CASRSQGTEAFF. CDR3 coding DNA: TGTGCCAGCAGGTCCCAGGGCACTGAAGCTTTCTTT.

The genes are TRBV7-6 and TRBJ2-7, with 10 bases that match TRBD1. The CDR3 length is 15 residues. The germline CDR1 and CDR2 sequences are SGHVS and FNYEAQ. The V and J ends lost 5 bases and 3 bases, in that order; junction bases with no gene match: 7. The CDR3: CASSAGTGEGYEQYF. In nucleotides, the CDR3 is TGTGCCAGCAGCGCGGGGACAGGGGAAGGCTACGAGCAGTACTTC.

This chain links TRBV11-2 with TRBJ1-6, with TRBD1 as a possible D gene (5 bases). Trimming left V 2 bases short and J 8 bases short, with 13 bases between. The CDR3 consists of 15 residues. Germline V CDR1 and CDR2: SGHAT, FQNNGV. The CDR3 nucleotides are TGTGCCAGCAGCTTAAGTTCGGGGGTTGATTCACCCCTCCACTTT. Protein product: CASSLSSGVDSPLHF.

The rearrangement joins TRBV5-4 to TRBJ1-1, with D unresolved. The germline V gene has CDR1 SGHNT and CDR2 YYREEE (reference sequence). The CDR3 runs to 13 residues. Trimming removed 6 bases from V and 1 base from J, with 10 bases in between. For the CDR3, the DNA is TGTGCCAGCACCCGGGCCCCGAACACTGAAGCTTTCTTT. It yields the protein CASTRAPNTEAFF.

As DNA, the CDR3 is TGCAGCATCGCCTGGGCGGACGAGCAGTACTTC. It is translated as CSIAWADEQYF. The chain recombines TRBV29-1 with TRBJ2-7; D is undetermined. The germline V and J ends were trimmed by 8 bases and 5 bases, with 13 bases remaining between them. CDR1 is SQVTM, CDR2 ANQGSEA, per germline. This CDR3 region has 11 residues.

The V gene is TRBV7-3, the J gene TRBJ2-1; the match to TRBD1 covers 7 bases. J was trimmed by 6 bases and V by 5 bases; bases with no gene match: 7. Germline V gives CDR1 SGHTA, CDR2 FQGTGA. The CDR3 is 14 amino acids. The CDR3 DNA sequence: TGTGCCAGCAGCGGGGACAGAACGGCCAATGAGCAGTTCTTC. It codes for CASSGDRTANEQFF.

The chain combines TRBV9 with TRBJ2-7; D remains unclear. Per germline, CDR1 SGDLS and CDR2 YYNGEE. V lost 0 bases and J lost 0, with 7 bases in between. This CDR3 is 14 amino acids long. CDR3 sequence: CASSVVPGSYEQYF. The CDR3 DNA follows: TGTGCCAGCAGCGTAGTTCCGGGCTCCTACGAGCAGTACTTC.

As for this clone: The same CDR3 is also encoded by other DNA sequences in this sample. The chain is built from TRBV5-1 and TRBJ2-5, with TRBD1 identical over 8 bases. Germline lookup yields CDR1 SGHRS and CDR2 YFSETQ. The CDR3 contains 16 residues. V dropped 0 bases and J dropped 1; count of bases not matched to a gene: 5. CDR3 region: CASSLDLGTGQETQYF. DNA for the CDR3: TGCGCCAGCAGCTTGGATCTCGGGACAGGCCAAGAGACCCAGTACTTC. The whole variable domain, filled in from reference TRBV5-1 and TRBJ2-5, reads KAGVTQTPRYLIKTRGQQVTLSCSPISGHRSVSWYQQTPGQGLQFLFEYFSETQRNKGNFPGRFSGRQFSNSRSEMNVSTLELGDSALYLCASSLDLGTGQETQYFGPGTRLLVL.